Below are 32 T cell receptor beta chains sequenced from a single sample in a study of T cell responses to AZD1222 COVID-19 vaccine. The table came from immunoSEQ multiplex PCR; TCRdb's copy has only in-frame clones and leaves some out. The table records roughly 45,000 clones, approximately 80% of them present only once. The sequencing used peripheral blood, collected on day 0 of AZD1222 vaccination. The receptors derive from an adult in good health.

The V call is TRBV3-1 (or the pseudogene TRBV3-2), the J call TRBJ1-5; D is undetermined. V lost 0 bases to trimming and J lost 3 bases, with 9 bases between them. Germline CDR1 reads LGHDT; CDR2 reads YNNKEL (reference sequence). The CDR3 is made up of 15 amino acids. The CDR3 DNA follows: TGTGCCAGCAGCCAAGAACCCACTTCCAATCAGCCCCAGCATTTT. Its translation is CASSQEPTSNQPQHF.

This chain links TRBV4-1 with TRBJ1-4; D unclear. CDR1 MGHRA and CDR2 YSYEKL come from the germline V gene. The CDR3 totals 17 residues. Trimming removed 0 bases from V and 6 bases from J, with 17 bases in between. Written as DNA, the CDR3 is TGCGCCAGCAGCCAAGATAGGTTAGGACTTAGGGATGAAAAACTGTTTTTT. Residues: CASSQDRLGLRDEKLFF.

V usage is TRBV6-5 and J usage is TRBJ1-1; tentative D call: TRBD1 (5 bases). Germline lookup yields CDR1 MNHEY and CDR2 SVGAGI. V was clipped by 5 bases and J by 1 base, with 8 bases between them. CDR3 length equals 13 residues. CDR3 nucleotide sequence: TGTGCCAGCAGTCTACAGGAGAACACTGAAGCTTTCTTT. It specifies CASSLQENTEAFF.

This clone was recorded once. The rearrangement joins TRBV6-5 to TRBJ1-6, with D possibly being TRBD1 (5 bases). The CDR3 runs 13 residues. V lost 7 bases and J lost 10, with 14 bases in between. Germline V gene sequence: CDR1 MNHEY, CDR2 SVGAGI. CDR3: CASTDLRGSPLHF. The DNA of the CDR3 is TGTGCCAGCACCGATTTGCGGGGGTCACCCCTCCACTTT.

Only a few counts were recorded for this clone. This chain connects TRBV19 to TRBJ2-7; perhaps TRBD2 as D (6 bases). V was trimmed by 3 bases and J by 6 bases, leaving 12 bases between them. Germline V gene data show CDR1 as LNHDA and CDR2 as SQIVND (reference sequence). CDR3 length: 13 residues. CDR3 sequence: CASSIAGSAEQYF. CDR3 nucleotide sequence: TGTGCCAGTAGTATCGCCGGGAGCGCCGAGCAGTACTTC.

The genes are TRBV28 and TRBJ1-2; TRBD1 is a possible D gene (5 bases). CDR3 length: 18 residues. Germline CDR1 reads MDHEN; CDR2 reads SYDVKM. Trimming took 4 bases from V and 0 from J, leaving 21 bases between them. CDR3 sequence reads: CASSSNLPGRLANYGYTF. The CDR3 nucleotides are TGTGCCAGCAGTTCAAACCTTCCGGGACGCCTAGCTAACTATGGCTACACCTTC.

The CDR3 here is CASSPTGRPKETQYF. The CDR3 DNA reads as TGTGCCAGCAGCCCGACAGGGCGCCCAAAAGAGACCCAGTACTTC. The chain recombines TRBV5-5 with TRBJ2-5; 7 nucleotides match TRBD1. V shed 4 bases and J 3 bases; nucleotides not matched to a gene: 9. The CDR3 sequence is 15 residues long. Germline CDR1 and CDR2: SGHKS and YYEKEE (reference sequence).

Written as DNA, the CDR3 is TGCGCCAGCAGCATGACGGACGGGGCTAACTATGGCTACACCTTC. Encoded protein: CASSMTDGANYGYTF. This chain links TRBV5-1 with TRBJ1-2; no clear D gene. The CDR3 extends over 15 amino acids. Trimming removed 4 bases from V and 0 bases from J, with 13 bases in between. CDR1 SGHRS and CDR2 YFSETQ come from the germline V gene.

The chain uses TRBV18 and TRBJ1-2, with 12 nucleotides matching TRBD1. The ends lost 0 bases at V and 4 bases at J; junction bases unmatched: 12. The CDR3 loop spans 19 amino acids. The germline V gene encodes CDR1 KGHSH and CDR2 LQKENI. This chain's CDR3 is CASSPPGTGGARAVYGYTF. CDR3 DNA sequence: TGTGCCAGCTCACCACCGGGGACAGGGGGCGCCCGGGCCGTCTATGGCTACACCTTC.

The CDR3 region is CASRGTGGEQYV. CDR3 nucleotides: TGTGCCAGTAGGGGGACAGGGGGCGAGCAGTACGTC. The chain combines TRBV19 with TRBJ2-7; 11 bases are a match to TRBD1. The V and J ends lost 6 bases and 6 bases, in that order; junction bases with no gene match: 1. This CDR3 is 12 amino acids long. Per germline, CDR1 LNHDA and CDR2 SQIVND (reference sequence).

This chain links TRBV5-6 with TRBJ2-5; D not certain. Germline V gene lookup returns CDR1 SGHDT and CDR2 YYEEEE. V was clipped by 0 bases and J by 2 bases, with 8 bases between them. The CDR3 has 14 residues. The CDR3 here is CASSLGLGQETQYF. CDR3 sequence (DNA): TGTGCCAGCAGCTTGGGGCTGGGACAAGAGACCCAGTACTTC.

This clone was picked up one time. V and J are TRBV20-1 and TRBJ2-2; 8 bases match TRBD1. The CDR3 has 14 residues. In germline, CDR1 is DFQATT, CDR2 SNEGSKA (reference sequence). The ends lost 3 bases at V and 4 bases at J; junction bases unmatched: 4. The CDR3 nucleotides are TGCAGTGCTAGTGCGACAGGGGCCACCGGGGAGCTGTTTTTT. Protein sequence: CSASATGATGELFF.

The V call is TRBV10-3, the J call TRBJ2-1; D perhaps matches TRBD1 (6 bases). CDR1 is ENHRY and CDR2 is SYGVKD in the germline V gene. The CDR3 is 12 residues long. With 2 bases removed from V and 15 bases from J, the gap between germline ends came to 14 bases. CDR3 sequence (DNA): TGTGCCATCAGTGAGAATCAGGGGCGAGGGTTCTTC. Translated: CAISENQGRGFF.

V usage is TRBV29-1 and J usage is TRBJ1-2, with D uncertain. The length of the CDR3 is 12 residues. The V end lost 7 bases, the J end lost 5 bases, and 14 bases lay between the germline ends. CDR1 is SQVTM, CDR2 ANQGSEA, per germline. The CDR3 sequence is CSAQVGSYGYTF. The CDR3 DNA reads TGCAGCGCCCAGGTAGGGAGTTATGGCTACACCTTC.

The genes are TRBV5-1 and TRBJ2-1, with 13 bases identical to TRBD2. CDR1 is SGHRS, CDR2 YFSETQ, per germline. With V trimmed by 4 bases and J by 6 bases, 7 bases remained unmatched. This CDR3 contains 16 residues. CDR3 bases: TGCGCCAGCAGCCTGGGACTAGCGGGGAGTTTCAATGAGCAGTTCTTC. It translates to CASSLGLAGSFNEQFF. The entire variable domain, with the rest obtained from reference TRBV5-1 and TRBJ2-1, is as follows: KAGVTQTPRYLIKTRGQQVTLSCSPISGHRSVSWYQQTPGQGLQFLFEYFSETQRNKGNFPGRFSGRQFSNSRSEMNVSTLELGDSALYLCASSLGLAGSFNEQFFGPGTRLTVL.

The V and J genes are TRBV9 and TRBJ2-6; D unresolved. CDR1 is SGDLS, CDR2 YYNGEE, per germline. The CDR3 is 12 residues long. The ends were cut back, 2 bases at V and 5 bases at J, with 2 bases in the middle. In nucleotides, the CDR3 is TGTGCCAGCAGCGTCCGGGCCAACGTCCTGACTTTC. Its protein product is CASSVRANVLTF.

The J gene is TRBJ1-4, the V gene TRBV4-1, with D possibly being TRBD1 (5 bases). The CDR3 consists of 16 residues. Per germline, CDR1 MGHRA and CDR2 YSYEKL. Trimming shortened V by 0 bases and J by 13 bases, and 21 bases separated the two germline ends. In nucleotides, the CDR3 is TGCGCCAGCAGCCAAGAATTTGGCAGGGTTAGTCTCGGACTGTTTTTT. Translated, it gives CASSQEFGRVSLGLFF.

This clone showed up just once. The rearrangement joins TRBV5-1 to TRBJ1-4, with D possibly TRBD1 on 6 matching bases. V lost 1 base to trimming and J lost 7 bases, with 11 bases between them. The CDR3 extends over 14 amino acids. Germline assignment: CDR1 SGHRS and CDR2 YFSETQ. The CDR3 region is CASSLSQGFEKLFF. As DNA, the CDR3 is TGCGCCAGCAGCTTGAGCCAGGGGTTTGAAAAACTGTTTTTT.

This chain joins TRBV11-2 and TRBJ2-7, with D unclear. Germline V gene sequence: CDR1 SGHAT, CDR2 FQNNGV. The CDR3 loop spans 12 amino acids. Trimming stripped 1 base from V and 5 bases from J, with 6 bases between. The CDR3 here is CASSLVGDEQYF. CDR3 DNA: TGTGCCAGCAGCTTAGTTGGCGACGAGCAGTACTTC.

This chain's CDR3 is CASSSQYSNTEAFF. For the CDR3, the DNA is TGTGCCAGCAGCTCACAGTATTCGAACACTGAAGCTTTCTTT. The rearrangement joins TRBV7-2 to TRBJ1-1; D not certain. The CDR3 consists of 14 residues. V was pared by 4 bases and J by 1 base, with 10 bases between. Germline CDR1 SGHTA, CDR2 FQGNSA.

Only a few counts were recorded for this clone. The rearrangement joins TRBV7-6 to TRBJ2-3; D possibly corresponds to TRBD2 (5 bases). Trimming pared 0 bases from V and 1 base from J, leaving 14 bases between. Germline V gives CDR1 SGHVS, CDR2 FNYEAQ. CDR3 length equals 17 residues. The CDR3 region is CASSLAFGDSGTDTQYF. As DNA, the CDR3 is TGTGCCAGCAGCTTAGCGTTCGGGGATAGCGGCACAGATACGCAGTATTTT.

This rearrangement joins TRBV6-1 to TRBJ1-1; no reliable D call. The CDR3 has 14 amino acids. The ends were cut back, 2 bases at V and 6 bases at J, with 13 bases in the middle. Germline V gene data show CDR1 as MNHNS and CDR2 as SASEGT. The CDR3 sequence is CASSERTSFAEAFF. The CDR3 nucleotides read TGTGCCAGCAGTGAAAGAACCTCCTTTGCTGAAGCTTTCTTT.

The chain recombines TRBV2 with TRBJ2-1; possibly TRBD1 for D (5 bases). V was trimmed by 4 bases and J by 12 bases, leaving 22 bases between them. Germline V gene lookup returns CDR1 SNHLY and CDR2 FYNNEI. This CDR3 comprises 15 residues. In DNA form, the CDR3 reads TGTGCCAGCAGTGGATTTCACAGCGCCAGGGAACGGCAGTTCTTC. Its translation: CASSGFHSARERQFF. The full variable domain, rest sourced from reference TRBV2 and TRBJ2-1, is EPEVTQTPSHQVTQMGQEVILRCVPISNHLYFYWYRQILGQKVEFLVSFYNNEISEKSEIFDDQFSVERPDGSNFTLKIRSTKLEDSAMYFCASSGFHSARERQFFGPGTRLTVL.

The rearrangement joins TRBV19 to TRBJ2-5, with TRBD2 as a possible D gene (6 bases). The germline V and J ends were trimmed by 0 bases and 5 bases, with 19 bases remaining between them. Per the germline V gene, CDR1 is LNHDA and CDR2 is SQIVND (reference sequence). The CDR3 extends over 17 amino acids. The CDR3 loop reads CASSIDARGIGVETQYF. CDR3 nucleotides: TGTGCCAGTAGTATAGATGCCCGGGGGATCGGGGTGGAGACCCAGTACTTC.

The chain couples TRBV7-9 to TRBJ1-1, with a weak D call TRBD1 (5 bases). V lost 5 bases and J 5 bases, leaving 9 bases between the germline ends. The V gene's germline CDR1 is SEHNR and CDR2 FQNEAQ (reference sequence). The CDR3 is 12 residues long. CDR3 sequence: CASSRGVTEAFF. As DNA, the CDR3 is TGTGCCAGCAGCCGAGGGGTGACTGAAGCTTTCTTT.

V and J are TRBV5-4 and TRBJ2-2; TRBD2 aligns across 8 bases. J was trimmed by 4 bases and V by 1 base; bases with no gene match: 6. This CDR3 spans 16 amino acids. The germline gives CDR1 SGHNT, CDR2 YYREEE (reference sequence). The CDR3 sequence: CASSLSAGASTGELFF. CDR3 bases: TGTGCCAGCAGCTTGTCAGCGGGAGCGAGCACCGGGGAGCTGTTTTTT. Full variable domain (rest looked up from reference TRBV5-4 and TRBJ2-2): ETGVTQSPTHLIKTRGQQVTLRCSSQSGHNTVSWYQQALGQGPQFIFQYYREEENGRGNFPPRFSGLQFPNYSSELNVNALELDDSALYLCASSLSAGASTGELFFGEGSRLTVL.

The chain joins TRBV6-1 to TRBJ2-7; possible D gene TRBD2, 5 bases. The CDR3 contains 11 residues. Looked up from germline, CDR1 is MNHNS and CDR2 is SASEGT. V lost 3 bases and J lost 9, with 9 bases in between. Here the CDR3 reads CASSDRRGQYF. As DNA, the CDR3 is TGTGCCAGCAGTGACCGACGGGGGCAGTACTTC.

The rearrangement links TRBV12-3 or TRBV12-4 to TRBJ2-7; D is undetermined. Trimming removed 1 base at V and 2 bases at J, with 6 bases between. The CDR3 spans 13 residues. The CDR3 here is CASSLGSTYEQYV. Here the CDR3 DNA reads TGTGCCAGCAGTTTAGGTTCAACCTACGAGCAGTACGTC.

The chain has TRBV5-4 and TRBJ1-2, with a possible D match to TRBD1 (5 bases). Trimming shortened V by 5 bases and J by 2 bases, and 10 bases separated the two germline ends. Germline CDR1 and CDR2: SGHNT and YYREEE (reference sequence). The CDR3 covers 13 residues. The CDR3 DNA reads TGTGCCAGCAGGTATGACAGAAACTATGGCTACACCTTC. This codes for CASRYDRNYGYTF. Full variable domain (remainder filled in from reference TRBV5-4 and TRBJ1-2): ETGVTQSPTHLIKTRGQQVTLRCSSQSGHNTVSWYQQALGQGPQFIFQYYREEENGRGNFPPRFSGLQFPNYSSELNVNALELDDSALYLCASRYDRNYGYTFGSGTRLTVV.

This clone was seen only a few times. This chain joins TRBV15 and TRBJ2-2, with 8 bases aligning to TRBD1. The germline gives CDR1 LNHNV, CDR2 YYDKDF (reference sequence). Trimming removed 7 bases from V and 6 bases from J; junction bases left unmatched: 7. The CDR3 extends over 14 amino acids. The CDR3: CATKADRASGELFF. CDR3 nucleotide sequence: TGTGCCACCAAAGCGGACAGGGCCTCCGGGGAGCTGTTTTTT.

J is TRBJ1-4 and V is TRBV27; TRBD1 matches at 9 bases. The V segment lost 4 bases and the J segment 7 bases; nucleotides outside the gene matches: 4. Germline lookup yields CDR1 MNHEY and CDR2 SMNVEV (reference sequence). The CDR3 is 14 amino acids. The CDR3 protein is CASSYDRGSEKLFF. The CDR3 DNA is TGTGCCAGCAGTTACGACAGGGGGAGTGAAAAACTGTTTTTT.

Points on this clone: A read error may produce the germline difference seen at one junction end. J is TRBJ1-5 and V is TRBV3-1 (or the pseudogene TRBV3-2); possibly TRBD1 for D (5 bases). Germline V gene data show CDR1 as LGHDT and CDR2 as YNNKEL (reference sequence). The CDR3 sequence is 12 residues long. The CDR3 DNA reads as TGTGCCAGCAGCCAACTCGGGGGAGGCCTTTTTTTT. Its protein is CASSQLGGGLFF.